Shown below are 30 T cell receptor beta chains from a single sample sequenced in a study of neurological immune-mediated disorders. TCRdb analysed the 5' RACE reads with MiXCR anew, one entry per CDR3 protein. Here the sample spans tens of thousands of distinct CDR3 sequences, around 3.6% being singletons. The sample comprised PBMCs. These receptors were obtained from a man aged 25 to 45 with multiple sclerosis.

This clonotype has a count of ten or more. The rearrangement joins TRBV12-3 or TRBV12-4 to TRBJ1-5, with 11 bases lining up with TRBD1. Trimming cost V 4 bases and J 3 bases; bases outside gene matches: 5. CDR3 length: 16 amino acids. CDR3: CASSSGTGGPNQPQHF. The CDR3 DNA is TGTGCCAGCAGTTCCGGGACAGGGGGGCCCAATCAGCCCCAGCATTTT.

There are many counts of this clonotype. J is TRBJ1-5 and V is TRBV20-1; 10 bases fit TRBD1. Germline CDR1 reads DFQATT; CDR2 reads SNEGSKA (reference sequence). The CDR3 contains 16 residues. The CDR3 DNA sequence: TGCAACCCGGACAGGGGGAGACATTCTTGCAATCAGCCCCAGCATTTT. Residues: CNPDRGRHSCNQPQHF.

This chain links TRBV5-5 with TRBJ2-5, with D possibly matching TRBD1 (6 bases). Germline loops: CDR1 SGHKS, CDR2 YYEKEE (reference sequence). The germline V and J ends were trimmed by 1 base and 1 base, with 11 bases remaining between them. CDR3 length: 15 amino acids. The chain's CDR3 is CASSLRDTFQETQYF. The CDR3 bases are TGTGCCAGCAGCTTGCGGGACACCTTCCAAGAGACCCAGTACTTC.

There are many counts of this clonotype. The chain uses TRBV27 and TRBJ2-2; unclear D gene. Germline V gives CDR1 MNHEY, CDR2 SMNVEV (reference sequence). The length of the CDR3 is 14 residues. V was cut by 5 bases and J by 5 bases, with 12 bases left in between. CDR3 amino acids: CASSSSRSTGELFF. The CDR3 DNA sequence: TGTGCCAGCAGTAGTAGTCGATCAACCGGGGAGCTGTTTTTT.

This clonotype was counted many times. The V call is TRBV15, the J call TRBJ2-1; no reliable D call. The CDR3 totals 12 residues. V lost 4 bases and J lost 3, with 4 bases in between. In germline, CDR1 is LNHNV, CDR2 YYDKDF (reference sequence). CDR3 sequence reads: CATSTGYNEQFF. The CDR3 region has the DNA TGTGCCACCAGCACCGGCTACAATGAGCAGTTCTTC.

This clonotype showed up many times. The gene calls are TRBV5-1 and TRBJ2-7; 7 bases are a match to TRBD1. Germline CDR1 is SGHRS and CDR2 is YFSETQ. V shed 1 base and J 2 bases; nucleotides not matched to a gene: 6. The CDR3 runs to 15 residues. This CDR3 reads CASSLTGDGPYEQYF. CDR3 sequence (DNA): TGCGCCAGCAGCTTGACAGGGGACGGGCCCTACGAGCAGTACTTC. Using reference TRBV5-1 and TRBJ2-7 for the parts outside the CDR3, the full variable domain is KAGVTQTPRYLIKTRGQQVTLSCSPISGHRSVSWYQQTPGQGLQFLFEYFSETQRNKGNFPGRFSGRQFSNSRSEMNVSTLELGDSALYLCASSLTGDGPYEQYFGPGTRLTVT.

In this sample, this clonotype turned up many times. The chain has TRBV20-1 and TRBJ1-6, with D unresolved. CDR1 and CDR2 from the germline V gene are DFQATT and SNEGSKA (reference sequence). Trimming removed 2 bases from V and 6 bases from J, with 14 bases in between. This CDR3 contains 15 residues. The CDR3 here is CSARRDGNGNSPLHF. In DNA, the CDR3 is TGCAGTGCTAGACGTGACGGGAACGGTAATTCACCCCTCCACTTT.

This clonotype was seen many times. V and J are TRBV12-3 or TRBV12-4 and TRBJ2-3, with D unresolved. This CDR3 has 13 amino acids. V dropped 2 bases and J dropped 2 bases, with 5 bases sitting between them. Here the CDR3 DNA reads TGTGCCAGCAGTTTATACACCACAGATACGCAGTATTTT. Protein: CASSLYTTDTQYF.

A few counts support this clonotype. The chain recombines TRBV5-1 with TRBJ2-2; no definite D call. The CDR3 sequence is 14 residues long. V was shortened by 0 bases and J by 6 bases, with 9 bases between the two germline ends. The germline CDR1 and CDR2 sequences are SGHRS and YFSETQ. CDR3 in amino acids: CASSLDIRSGELFF. CDR3 coding DNA: TGCGCCAGCAGCTTGGATATTCGCTCCGGGGAGCTGTTTTTT.

This clonotype appeared many times. The chain combines TRBV5-1 with TRBJ2-3; 14 bases map to TRBD2. The trim removed 4 bases at V and 6 bases at J, leaving 10 bases unmatched. CDR3 length equals 17 residues. Per germline, CDR1 SGHRS and CDR2 YFSETQ. Written as DNA, the CDR3 is TGCGCCAGCAGCACAGAAGGACTAGCGGGAGGAGGGGATACGCAGTATTTT. Translated, it gives CASSTEGLAGGGDTQYF.

At least ten counts were recorded for this clonotype. The chain uses TRBV3-1 and TRBJ1-4; tentative D call: TRBD1 (6 bases). Trimming cost V 1 base and J 7 bases, with 13 bases left between them. The germline V gene encodes CDR1 LGHDT and CDR2 YNNKEL (reference sequence). The CDR3 loop spans 15 amino acids. The CDR3 bases are TGTGCCAGCAGCCAAGCACGGGGGGCTTTTGAAAAACTGTTTTTT. Its protein is CASSQARGAFEKLFF. Supplemented by reference TRBV3-1 and TRBJ1-4, the full variable domain reads DTAVSQTPKYLVTQMGNDKSIKCEQNLGHDTMYWYKQDSKKFLKIMFSYNNKELIINETVPNRFSPKSPDKAHLNLHINSLELGDSAVYFCASSQARGAFEKLFFGSGTQLSVL.

In this sample, this clonotype turned up many times. This chain uses TRBV5-1 with TRBJ2-1; a possible D gene is TRBD2 (6 bases). The CDR3 is 16 residues long. Germline CDR1 SGHRS, CDR2 YFSETQ. Trimming left V 2 bases short and J 4 bases short, with 16 bases between. Written as DNA, the CDR3 is TGCGCCAGCAGCTTTTTCTCGGGAGCGGGTTACAATGAGCAGTTCTTC. Translating it yields CASSFFSGAGYNEQFF.

In this sample, this clonotype turned up many times. The CDR3, as DNA: TGTGCCAGCAGCTTAGATCCTACGCCTTTGGATACGCAGTATTTT. Its translation: CASSLDPTPLDTQYF. J is TRBJ2-3 and V is TRBV13; D is uncertain. V was pared by 1 base and J by 6 bases, with 14 bases between. CDR1 and CDR2 from the germline V gene are PRHDT and FYEKMQ (reference sequence). The CDR3 extends over 15 amino acids.

This clonotype was recorded many times. The chain recombines TRBV20-1 with TRBJ2-7; 7 bases map to TRBD2. The CDR3 totals 14 residues. Looked up from germline, CDR1 is DFQATT and CDR2 is SNEGSKA (reference sequence). V shed 1 base, J shed 4 bases, and the junction held 7 bases outside the gene matches. CDR3 nucleotides: TGCAGTGCTAGAGCCGGCGGGAGCGGTTACGAGCAGTACTTC. It yields the protein CSARAGGSGYEQYF.

This clonotype has a count of ten or more. The chain uses TRBV28 and TRBJ1-5; possibly TRBD1 for D (6 bases). The ends were cut back, 7 bases at V and 2 bases at J, with 12 bases in the middle. In germline, CDR1 is MDHEN, CDR2 SYDVKM. The CDR3 extends over 14 amino acids. The CDR3, as DNA: TGTGCCAGCATGGGGGCGGTGGGCAATCAGCCCCAGCATTTT. Protein product: CASMGAVGNQPQHF.

This clonotype showed up many times. The V call is TRBV18, the J call TRBJ2-7, with D tentatively TRBD2 (6 bases). Germline values: CDR1 KGHSH, CDR2 LQKENI. The V end was cut by 3 bases, the J end by 0 bases, with 9 bases between. The length of the CDR3 is 14 residues. CDR3 protein: CASSPLALSYEQYF. Written as DNA, the CDR3 is TGTGCCAGCTCACCCCTAGCGCTCTCCTACGAGCAGTACTTC.

This clonotype appeared many times. The chain combines TRBV20-1 with TRBJ2-1; no clear D gene. From germline, CDR1 is DFQATT and CDR2 SNEGSKA (reference sequence). V shed 1 base and J shed 8 bases, with 15 bases lying between them. The CDR3 covers 14 residues. The CDR3 coding sequence is TGCAGTGCTAGAGGTGGATACAACTCGCATGAGCAGTTCTTC. Translation: CSARGGYNSHEQFF.

This clonotype was observed many times. The chain recombines TRBV5-6 with TRBJ2-5, with TRBD2 identical over 12 bases. Trimming cost V 1 base and J 3 bases; bases outside gene matches: 4. Germline V gene sequence: CDR1 SGHDT, CDR2 YYEEEE. This CDR3 contains 16 residues. CDR3 sequence reads: CASSLLLAGGEETQYF. CDR3 nucleotide sequence: TGTGCCAGCAGCTTGTTGCTAGCGGGAGGGGAAGAGACCCAGTACTTC.

In this sample, this clonotype turned up many times. V gene TRBV4-2 combines with J gene TRBJ1-5, with D unresolved. CDR1 and CDR2 from the germline V gene are LGHNA and YNFKEQ. The CDR3 is 12 residues long. Trimming shortened V by 0 bases and J by 4 bases, and 1 base separated the two germline ends. The CDR3 DNA sequence: TGTGCCAGCAGCCAAGATAATCAGCCCCAGCATTTT. Its protein is CASSQDNQPQHF.

This clonotype was seen ten or more times. The V and J genes are TRBV6-5 and TRBJ1-1, with unresolved D. The germline V and J ends were trimmed by 6 bases and 5 bases, with 7 bases remaining between them. Looked up from germline, CDR1 is MNHEY and CDR2 is SVGAGI. The CDR3 covers 11 residues. The CDR3 DNA reads TGTGCCAGCAGATTCCTTACTGAAGCTTTCTTT. Translated, it gives CASRFLTEAFF.

This clonotype was detected ten times or more. V gene TRBV12-3 or TRBV12-4 combines with J gene TRBJ1-2; 9 bases align to TRBD1. This CDR3 spans 14 amino acids. V was clipped by 6 bases and J by 6 bases; unmatched bases: 8. The CDR3 sequence: CASSVDRGKNGYTF. The CDR3 DNA reads TGTGCCAGCAGCGTAGACAGGGGGAAAAATGGCTACACCTTC.

Note on this clonotype: This could be a read error, since a much larger clone is one nucleotide away. The gene calls are TRBV20-1 and TRBJ2-1, with D uncertain. V dropped 6 bases and J dropped 4 bases, with 7 bases sitting between them. Germline lookup yields CDR1 DFQATT and CDR2 SNEGSKA (reference sequence). This CDR3 spans 11 amino acids. CDR3 sequence (DNA): TGCAGTGCCGAACGTTACAATGAGCAGTTCTTC. Amino acid sequence: CSAERYNEQFF.

This clonotype was counted at least ten times. This chain uses TRBV10-3 with TRBJ2-1, with 7 nucleotides matching TRBD1. V was pared by 5 bases and J by 2 bases, with 9 bases of the junction left unmatched. The CDR3 totals 16 residues. Per germline, CDR1 ENHRY and CDR2 SYGVKD. CDR3: CAISSPTGTAYNEQFF. Written as DNA, the CDR3 is TGTGCCATCAGTTCACCAACCGGGACAGCCTACAATGAGCAGTTCTTC.

A few counts support this clonotype. The genes are TRBV7-8 and TRBJ1-1; no clear D gene. V lost 1 base, J lost 0 bases, and 6 bases lay in between. This CDR3 has 14 residues. Germline V gene data show CDR1 as SGHVS and CDR2 as FQNEAQ. CDR3 residues: CASSLGGLNTEAFF. CDR3 DNA: TGTGCCAGCAGCTTAGGAGGACTGAACACTGAAGCTTTCTTT. The full variable domain, with the rest looked up from reference TRBV7-8 and TRBJ1-1, is GAGVSQSPRYKVAKRGQDVALRCDPISGHVSLFWYQQALGQGPEFLTYFQNEAQLDKSGLPSDRFFAERPEGSVSTLKIQRTQQEDSAVYLCASSLGGLNTEAFFGQGTRLTVV.

This clonotype was picked up many times. The chain carries TRBV20-1 and TRBJ1-5, with 8 bases lining up with TRBD1. The CDR3 is 13 residues long. Germline V gene data show CDR1 as DFQATT and CDR2 as SNEGSKA (reference sequence). Trimming cost V 6 bases and J 5 bases; bases outside gene matches: 6. This CDR3 reads CSARTGLHQPQHF. In nucleotides, the CDR3 is TGCAGTGCCCGGACAGGGTTGCATCAGCCCCAGCATTTT.

This clonotype was recorded at least ten times. J is TRBJ1-1 and V is TRBV7-6, with a tentative D call TRBD1 (6 bases). Germline CDR1 SGHVS, CDR2 FNYEAQ. V was trimmed by 5 bases and J by 3 bases, leaving 19 bases between them. This CDR3 comprises 16 residues. The CDR3 nucleotides are TGTGCCAGCAGCCCCCGTAGGGGGGATCGGTACACTGAAGCTTTCTTT. Its protein product is CASSPRRGDRYTEAFF.

On this clonotype: Just one base apart from a much larger clone, this may be a read error. The CDR3 sequence: CVSSPGQGKQYF. CDR3 nucleotides: TGTGTCAGCAGCCCGGGACAGGGGAAACAGTACTTC. The chain links TRBV7-9 to TRBJ2-7; 10 bases agree with TRBD1. CDR1 and CDR2 (germline): SEHNR, FQNEAQ (reference sequence). There are 12 residues in the CDR3.

The chain joins TRBV3-1 to TRBJ2-1; D remains ambiguous. Per the germline V gene, CDR1 is LGHDT and CDR2 is YNNKEL (reference sequence). CDR3 size: 15 residues. V lost 0 bases, J lost 4 bases, and 10 bases lay in between. The CDR3 bases are TGTGCCAGCAGCCAAGAGGGATGGTCATACAATGAGCAGTTCTTC. Translated: CASSQEGWSYNEQFF.

This clonotype showed up many times. The chain employs TRBV28 and TRBJ2-2; 9 nucleotides agree with TRBD2. Germline values: CDR1 MDHEN, CDR2 SYDVKM. The CDR3 contains 16 residues. The junction had 8 bases not matched to a gene; V was cut back by 4 bases and J by 5 bases. The CDR3 nucleotides are TGTGCCAGCAGTTCTGAGCGGGAGGTCGTGACCGGGGAGCTGTTTTTT. Translating gives CASSSEREVVTGELFF.

This clonotype appeared many times. This chain joins TRBV5-1 and TRBJ2-3, with 7 bases lining up with TRBD2. The length of the CDR3 is 16 residues. V dropped 1 base and J dropped 3; count of bases not matched to a gene: 8. Germline V gene lookup returns CDR1 SGHRS and CDR2 YFSETQ. CDR3 in DNA: TGCGCCAGCAGCTTGAAAGGCGGGAGTCGAACAGATACGCAGTATTTT. Its translation: CASSLKGGSRTDTQYF.